This TCR beta chain comes out of a study of blood T cell repertoires in COVID-19. Assay: immunoSEQ multiplex PCR; the TCRdb copy retains only in-frame clones and omits some. The data hold 200,000 to 300,000 clones, with 75% to 90% observed a single time. This receptor was obtained from a man between 35 and 55 years old who had recovered from COVID-19. Sequenced sample: PBMCs or T cells enriched from blood (not recorded which).

The CDR3 reads CASSIEDRLNTEAFF. Here the CDR3 DNA reads TGTGCCAGTAGTATAGAGGACAGACTGAACACTGAAGCTTTCTTT. The rearrangement joins TRBV19 to TRBJ1-1; possibly TRBD1 for D (6 bases). This CDR3 has 15 residues. CDR1 LNHDA and CDR2 SQIVND come from the germline V gene (reference sequence). Trimming removed 0 bases at V and 0 bases at J, with 8 bases between.